This TCR beta chain was profiled in a study of cytomegalovirus exposure and HLA in healthy donors. Study background: The approximately 110 validation repertoires, a later analysis reported, used the same platform as the 650 to 800 repertoires from the first cohort. Study-level points and caveats: The classifier reportedly diagnosed cytomegalovirus status with high sensitivity and specificity.

As for this clone: Its antigen remains unidentified.

The table came from immunoSEQ multiplex PCR; TCRdb's copy has only in-frame clones and leaves some out. The data hold 150,000 to 200,000 clones, with 89% observed a single time. From germline, CDR1 is SGHDT and CDR2 YYEEEE. Losses at the gene ends were 4 bases for V and 6 bases for J; bases not matched to a gene: 7. The CDR3 length is 14 residues. This sequence originates from a woman aged 18-29 years in good health and CMV-seropositive. The chain recombines TRBV5-6 with TRBJ2-7, with 10 bases fitting TRBD1. Sequencing input: PBMCs. Written as DNA, the CDR3 is TGTGCCAGCAGCCCCTCGACAGGGGGCTTCGAGCAGTACTTC. It is translated as CASSPSTGGFEQYF.